Listed below are T cell receptor beta chains from one sample, sequenced in a study of graft-versus-host responses after intestinal transplantation. Which antigens these TCRs recognize remains unknown. This table comes from immunoSEQ multiplex PCR, and its TCRdb copy is limited to in-frame clones, with some not included. This sample has fewer than 130,000 clones, with 80% to 95% found just once. The specimen was unstimulated CD8+ T cells sorted from spleen or lymph node cells, collected before intestinal transplant. The source is a human donor who received an intestinal transplant. CDR3s include the opening cysteine and the closing phenylalanine or tryptophan. The order of the fields is CDR3 protein, CDR3 DNA, V gene, J gene, clone size, D gene. The D gene is left open where the match is weak. The size field is filled for only some rows; it gives once, few, many or a size class.

CDR3 protein: CASSQDGSGNQPQHF; CDR3 DNA: TGCGCCAGCAGCCAAGATGGGTCAGGCAATCAGCCCCAGCATTTT; V gene: TRBV4-1; J gene: TRBJ1-5; clone size: NA; D gene: NA
CDR3 protein: CASSQSGQDGETQYF; CDR3 DNA: TGTGCCAGCAGCCAATCCGGTCAGGACGGAGAGACCCAGTACTTC; V gene: TRBV16; J gene: TRBJ2-5; clone size: NA; D gene: NA
CDR3 protein: CASSLDYIPHEQFF; CDR3 DNA: TGTGCCAGCAGCCTGGACTATATTCCCCATGAGCAGTTCTTC; V gene: TRBV5-4; J gene: TRBJ2-1; clone size: NA; D gene: NA
CDR3 protein: CASSFAGYEQYF; CDR3 DNA: TGTGCCAGCAGCTTCGCGGGCTACGAGCAGTACTTC; V gene: TRBV13; J gene: TRBJ2-7; clone size: NA; D gene: NA
CDR3 protein: CASSLGGNTEAFF; CDR3 DNA: TGTGCCAGCAGTTTAGGGGGGAACACTGAAGCTTTCTTT; V gene: TRBV28; J gene: TRBJ1-1; clone size: NA; D gene: NA
CDR3 protein: CASGGTSLDYEQYF; CDR3 DNA: TGTGCCAGCGGTGGGACCTCCCTTGACTACGAGCAGTACTTC; V gene: TRBV6-5; J gene: TRBJ2-7; clone size: NA; D gene: NA
CDR3 protein: CASSPRLAGVSNEQFF; CDR3 DNA: TGTGCCAGCAGCCCTCGACTAGCGGGAGTCTCCAATGAGCAGTTCTTC; V gene: TRBV9; J gene: TRBJ2-1; clone size: once; D gene: TRBD2
CDR3 protein: CASSPGLAGETQYF; CDR3 DNA: TGTGCCAGCAGCCCCGGACTAGCGGGCGAGACCCAGTACTTC; V gene: TRBV6-5; J gene: TRBJ2-5; clone size: NA; D gene: TRBD2
CDR3 protein: CASTLNTGELFF; CDR3 DNA: TGTGCCAGCACCCTCAACACCGGGGAGCTGTTTTTT; V gene: TRBV27; J gene: TRBJ2-2; clone size: NA; D gene: NA
CDR3 protein: CAWNWGSEGGNTIYF; CDR3 DNA: TGTGCCTGGAATTGGGGTTCGGAGGGTGGAAACACCATATATTTT; V gene: TRBV30; J gene: TRBJ1-3; clone size: NA; D gene: NA
CDR3 protein: CASSGAGTGNTIYF; CDR3 DNA: TGTGCCAGCAGTGGGGCAGGCACGGGAAACACCATATATTTT; V gene: TRBV2; J gene: TRBJ1-3; clone size: NA; D gene: NA
CDR3 protein: CASSLKGGAAEAFF; CDR3 DNA: TGCGCCAGCAGCTTAAAGGGGGGCGCGGCTGAAGCTTTCTTT; V gene: TRBV5-1; J gene: TRBJ1-1; clone size: NA; D gene: NA
CDR3 protein: CASSDSDRGLGYTF; CDR3 DNA: TGTGCCAGCAGTGACTCGGACAGGGGGCTTGGCTACACCTTC; V gene: TRBV6-4; J gene: TRBJ1-2; clone size: NA; D gene: TRBD1
CDR3 protein: CASSDPGTGSHEQYF; CDR3 DNA: TGCGCCAGCAGCGATCCCGGGACAGGGTCCCACGAGCAGTACTTC; V gene: TRBV5-1; J gene: TRBJ2-7; clone size: NA; D gene: TRBD1
CDR3 protein: CAISESRTGYNQPQHF; CDR3 DNA: TGTGCCATCAGTGAGTCTAGGACAGGCTATAATCAGCCCCAGCATTTT; V gene: TRBV10-3; J gene: TRBJ1-5; clone size: NA; D gene: TRBD1
CDR3 protein: CVSSQSGRLYEQYF; CDR3 DNA: TGTGTCAGCAGCCAATCAGGTAGGCTCTACGAGCAGTACTTC; V gene: TRBV16; J gene: TRBJ2-7; clone size: NA; D gene: NA
CDR3 protein: CASSRLAGGGETQYF; CDR3 DNA: TGTGCCAGCAGTCGACTAGCGGGAGGAGGAGAGACCCAGTACTTC; V gene: TRBV6-5; J gene: TRBJ2-5; clone size: NA; D gene: TRBD2
CDR3 protein: CASSPGLAGYYNEQFF; CDR3 DNA: TGTGCCAGCAGTCCGGGACTAGCGGGCTACTACAATGAGCAGTTCTTC; V gene: TRBV2; J gene: TRBJ2-1; clone size: NA; D gene: TRBD2
CDR3 protein: CASNQGPTDTQYF; CDR3 DNA: TGCGCCAGCAACCAGGGCCCCACAGATACGCAGTATTTT; V gene: TRBV4-1; J gene: TRBJ2-3; clone size: NA; D gene: NA
CDR3 protein: CATATQSRGRKLFF; CDR3 DNA: TGTGCCACCGCGACCCAATCCAGAGGGAGAAAACTGTTTTTT; V gene: TRBV19; J gene: TRBJ1-4; clone size: NA; D gene: NA
CDR3 protein: CASSEEYYNEQFF; CDR3 DNA: TGTGCCAGCAGTGAAGAATACTACAATGAGCAGTTCTTC; V gene: TRBV6-1; J gene: TRBJ2-1; clone size: NA; D gene: NA
CDR3 protein: CASSLGSGTYNEQFF; CDR3 DNA: TGTGCCAGCAGCTTAGGTAGCGGGACGTACAATGAGCAGTTCTTC; V gene: TRBV7-8; J gene: TRBJ2-1; clone size: NA; D gene: TRBD2
CDR3 protein: CASSQEGGSTDTQYF; CDR3 DNA: TGTGCCAGCAGCCAGGAGGGCGGGAGCACAGATACGCAGTATTTT; V gene: TRBV4-2; J gene: TRBJ2-3; clone size: NA; D gene: NA
CDR3 protein: CASSQEVGGAKNIQYF; CDR3 DNA: TGCGCCAGCAGCCAAGAAGTAGGCGGAGCCAAAAACATTCAGTACTTC; V gene: TRBV4-1; J gene: TRBJ2-4; clone size: NA; D gene: NA
CDR3 protein: CASSLEASGQETQYF; CDR3 DNA: TGTGCCAGCTCTTTAGAGGCTAGCGGCCAAGAGACCCAGTACTTC; V gene: TRBV11-2; J gene: TRBJ2-5; clone size: NA; D gene: TRBD2
CDR3 protein: CASSIDGLTNTEAFF; CDR3 DNA: TGTGCCAGTAGTATTGACGGGCTGACGAACACTGAAGCTTTCTTT; V gene: TRBV19; J gene: TRBJ1-1; clone size: NA; D gene: NA
CDR3 protein: CASSQGGATEAFF; CDR3 DNA: TGCGCCAGCAGTCAAGGGGGAGCCACTGAAGCTTTCTTT; V gene: TRBV4-1; J gene: TRBJ1-1; clone size: NA; D gene: NA
CDR3 protein: CASSLGQGRTEAFF; CDR3 DNA: TGTGCCAGCAGTTTAGGACAGGGGCGAACTGAAGCTTTCTTT; V gene: TRBV28; J gene: TRBJ1-1; clone size: NA; D gene: TRBD1
CDR3 protein: CASSLRTRYNEQFF; CDR3 DNA: TGTGCCAGCAGCTTGAGGACTAGGTACAATGAGCAGTTCTTC; V gene: TRBV13; J gene: TRBJ2-1; clone size: NA; D gene: TRBD2
CDR3 protein: CASSEVASSYEQYF; CDR3 DNA: TGTGCCAGCAGCGAGGTGGCGAGCTCCTACGAGCAGTACTTC; V gene: TRBV9; J gene: TRBJ2-7; clone size: NA; D gene: NA
CDR3 protein: CASSSYEEPRETQYF; CDR3 DNA: TGTGCCAGCAGCTCATACGAGGAGCCACGAGAGACCCAGTACTTC; V gene: TRBV13; J gene: TRBJ2-5; clone size: NA; D gene: NA
CDR3 protein: CASSLGGLSGTQYF; CDR3 DNA: TGTGCCAGCAGCTTAGGGGGACTCTCAGGGACCCAGTACTTC; V gene: TRBV7-8; J gene: TRBJ2-5; clone size: NA; D gene: NA
CDR3 protein: CASSLEGRNGYTF; CDR3 DNA: TGCGCCAGCAGCTTGGAGGGGAGAAATGGCTACACCTTC; V gene: TRBV5-1; J gene: TRBJ1-2; clone size: NA; D gene: NA
CDR3 protein: CASSPIGTGTYEQYF; CDR3 DNA: TGTGCCAGCAGTCCGATCGGGACAGGGACCTACGAGCAGTACTTC; V gene: TRBV27; J gene: TRBJ2-7; clone size: once; D gene: TRBD1
CDR3 protein: CASSLGTSSPWEQYF; CDR3 DNA: TGCGCCAGCAGCCTTGGGACTAGTTCCCCCTGGGAGCAGTACTTC; V gene: TRBV4-1; J gene: TRBJ2-7; clone size: few; D gene: TRBD2
CDR3 protein: CASSLASGRFYEQYF; CDR3 DNA: TGTGCCAGCAGCTTAGCCAGCGGGAGGTTCTACGAGCAGTACTTC; V gene: TRBV11-2; J gene: TRBJ2-7; clone size: NA; D gene: TRBD2
CDR3 protein: CASSPQGNPNGYTF; CDR3 DNA: TGTGCCAGCAGCCCCCAGGGGAACCCGAATGGCTACACCTTC; V gene: TRBV6-5; J gene: TRBJ1-2; clone size: NA; D gene: NA
CDR3 protein: CATSGVNTEAFF; CDR3 DNA: TGTGCCACCAGCGGCGTGAACACTGAAGCTTTCTTT; V gene: TRBV15; J gene: TRBJ1-1; clone size: NA; D gene: NA
CDR3 protein: CASSLEVASGTMPTYEQYF; CDR3 DNA: TGTGCCAGCAGCTTAGAAGTTGCTAGCGGGACTATGCCAACCTACGAGCAGTACTTC; V gene: TRBV7-8; J gene: TRBJ2-7; clone size: NA; D gene: TRBD2
CDR3 protein: CASSLLVGSVGDTQYF; CDR3 DNA: TGTGCCAGCAGCTTGTTGGTCGGGAGCGTCGGAGATACGCAGTATTTT; V gene: TRBV5-4; J gene: TRBJ2-3; clone size: NA; D gene: NA
CDR3 protein: CASSEGYLAGAVYEQYF; CDR3 DNA: TGTGCCAGCAGTGAAGGGTATCTGGCAGGGGCAGTCTACGAGCAGTACTTC; V gene: TRBV6-1; J gene: TRBJ2-7; clone size: NA; D gene: NA
CDR3 protein: CASSSSGQQETQYF; CDR3 DNA: TGTGCCAGCAGCTCATCAGGACAGCAAGAGACCCAGTACTTC; V gene: TRBV7-9; J gene: TRBJ2-5; clone size: NA; D gene: NA
CDR3 protein: CASSVGDSNQPQHF; CDR3 DNA: TGTGCCAGCAGCGTCGGGGATAGCAATCAGCCCCAGCATTTT; V gene: TRBV9; J gene: TRBJ1-5; clone size: few; D gene: NA
CDR3 protein: CASSLVGGETQYF; CDR3 DNA: TGTGCCAGCAGCTTAGTGGGCGGGGAGACCCAGTACTTC; V gene: TRBV7-9; J gene: TRBJ2-5; clone size: NA; D gene: NA
CDR3 protein: CASSWGAEQYF; CDR3 DNA: TGCGCCAGCAGCTGGGGGGCCGAGCAGTACTTC; V gene: TRBV5-1; J gene: TRBJ2-7; clone size: few; D gene: NA
CDR3 protein: CASSADGAEQYF; CDR3 DNA: TGTGCCAGCAGCGCGGACGGGGCCGAGCAGTACTTC; V gene: TRBV9; J gene: TRBJ2-7; clone size: NA; D gene: NA
CDR3 protein: CASSFGLTYEQYF; CDR3 DNA: TGCGCCAGCAGCTTCGGACTCACGTACGAGCAGTACTTC; V gene: TRBV5-1; J gene: TRBJ2-7; clone size: NA; D gene: NA
CDR3 protein: CAGGSQAFF; CDR3 DNA: TGTGCCGGCGGCAGTCAAGCTTTCTTT; V gene: TRBV6-1; J gene: TRBJ1-1; clone size: few; D gene: NA
CDR3 protein: CASSRTGPGDGYTF; CDR3 DNA: TGTGCCAGCAGCCGGACAGGGCCGGGCGATGGCTACACCTTC; V gene: TRBV9; J gene: TRBJ1-2; clone size: NA; D gene: TRBD1
CDR3 protein: CASSQVPGSDTQYF; CDR3 DNA: TGCGCCAGCAGCCAAGTCCCGGGGTCAGATACGCAGTATTTT; V gene: TRBV4-1; J gene: TRBJ2-3; clone size: NA; D gene: NA
CDR3 protein: CASSQEGAARPGEQYF; CDR3 DNA: TGCGCCAGCAGCCAAGAGGGCGCAGCCCGGCCGGGCGAGCAGTACTTC; V gene: TRBV4-1; J gene: TRBJ2-7; clone size: NA; D gene: NA
CDR3 protein: CASSSPGTDYEQYF; CDR3 DNA: TGCGCCAGCAGCTCCCCAGGGACAGACTACGAGCAGTACTTC; V gene: TRBV5-1; J gene: TRBJ2-7; clone size: NA; D gene: TRBD1
CDR3 protein: CASSLEVLRGGIMNTEAFF; CDR3 DNA: TGTGCCAGCAGCTTAGAAGTTTTAAGAGGGGGGATCATGAACACTGAAGCTTTCTTT; V gene: TRBV13; J gene: TRBJ1-1; clone size: NA; D gene: NA
CDR3 protein: CASSLGSLAYNEQFF; CDR3 DNA: TGTGCCAGCAGCTTAGGTAGTCTAGCCTACAATGAGCAGTTCTTC; V gene: TRBV11-2; J gene: TRBJ2-1; clone size: NA; D gene: NA
CDR3 protein: CASSMGQGYQPQHF; CDR3 DNA: TGTGCCAGCAGTATGGGCCAGGGGTATCAGCCCCAGCATTTT; V gene: TRBV28; J gene: TRBJ1-5; clone size: NA; D gene: NA
CDR3 protein: CASSFLTAGGTDTQYF; CDR3 DNA: TGTGCCAGCAGTTTCCTGACGGCGGGGGGCACAGATACGCAGTATTTT; V gene: TRBV28; J gene: TRBJ2-3; clone size: NA; D gene: TRBD2
CDR3 protein: CASSPGPVSNQPQHF; CDR3 DNA: TGTGCCAGTAGCCCTGGGCCCGTTAGCAATCAGCCCCAGCATTTT; V gene: TRBV19; J gene: TRBJ1-5; clone size: NA; D gene: NA
CDR3 protein: CASSFSPLTSYEQYF; CDR3 DNA: TGTGCCAGCAGTTTCAGTCCGCTTACATCCTACGAGCAGTACTTC; V gene: TRBV27; J gene: TRBJ2-7; clone size: NA; D gene: NA
CDR3 protein: CASSYSGDGELFF; CDR3 DNA: TGTGCCAGCAGTTACAGTGGAGACGGGGAGCTGTTTTTT; V gene: TRBV6-5; J gene: TRBJ2-2; clone size: NA; D gene: NA
CDR3 protein: CASSIGVGGNEQFF; CDR3 DNA: TGTGCCAGTAGTATAGGGGTGGGCGGTAATGAGCAGTTCTTC; V gene: TRBV19; J gene: TRBJ2-1; clone size: NA; D gene: NA